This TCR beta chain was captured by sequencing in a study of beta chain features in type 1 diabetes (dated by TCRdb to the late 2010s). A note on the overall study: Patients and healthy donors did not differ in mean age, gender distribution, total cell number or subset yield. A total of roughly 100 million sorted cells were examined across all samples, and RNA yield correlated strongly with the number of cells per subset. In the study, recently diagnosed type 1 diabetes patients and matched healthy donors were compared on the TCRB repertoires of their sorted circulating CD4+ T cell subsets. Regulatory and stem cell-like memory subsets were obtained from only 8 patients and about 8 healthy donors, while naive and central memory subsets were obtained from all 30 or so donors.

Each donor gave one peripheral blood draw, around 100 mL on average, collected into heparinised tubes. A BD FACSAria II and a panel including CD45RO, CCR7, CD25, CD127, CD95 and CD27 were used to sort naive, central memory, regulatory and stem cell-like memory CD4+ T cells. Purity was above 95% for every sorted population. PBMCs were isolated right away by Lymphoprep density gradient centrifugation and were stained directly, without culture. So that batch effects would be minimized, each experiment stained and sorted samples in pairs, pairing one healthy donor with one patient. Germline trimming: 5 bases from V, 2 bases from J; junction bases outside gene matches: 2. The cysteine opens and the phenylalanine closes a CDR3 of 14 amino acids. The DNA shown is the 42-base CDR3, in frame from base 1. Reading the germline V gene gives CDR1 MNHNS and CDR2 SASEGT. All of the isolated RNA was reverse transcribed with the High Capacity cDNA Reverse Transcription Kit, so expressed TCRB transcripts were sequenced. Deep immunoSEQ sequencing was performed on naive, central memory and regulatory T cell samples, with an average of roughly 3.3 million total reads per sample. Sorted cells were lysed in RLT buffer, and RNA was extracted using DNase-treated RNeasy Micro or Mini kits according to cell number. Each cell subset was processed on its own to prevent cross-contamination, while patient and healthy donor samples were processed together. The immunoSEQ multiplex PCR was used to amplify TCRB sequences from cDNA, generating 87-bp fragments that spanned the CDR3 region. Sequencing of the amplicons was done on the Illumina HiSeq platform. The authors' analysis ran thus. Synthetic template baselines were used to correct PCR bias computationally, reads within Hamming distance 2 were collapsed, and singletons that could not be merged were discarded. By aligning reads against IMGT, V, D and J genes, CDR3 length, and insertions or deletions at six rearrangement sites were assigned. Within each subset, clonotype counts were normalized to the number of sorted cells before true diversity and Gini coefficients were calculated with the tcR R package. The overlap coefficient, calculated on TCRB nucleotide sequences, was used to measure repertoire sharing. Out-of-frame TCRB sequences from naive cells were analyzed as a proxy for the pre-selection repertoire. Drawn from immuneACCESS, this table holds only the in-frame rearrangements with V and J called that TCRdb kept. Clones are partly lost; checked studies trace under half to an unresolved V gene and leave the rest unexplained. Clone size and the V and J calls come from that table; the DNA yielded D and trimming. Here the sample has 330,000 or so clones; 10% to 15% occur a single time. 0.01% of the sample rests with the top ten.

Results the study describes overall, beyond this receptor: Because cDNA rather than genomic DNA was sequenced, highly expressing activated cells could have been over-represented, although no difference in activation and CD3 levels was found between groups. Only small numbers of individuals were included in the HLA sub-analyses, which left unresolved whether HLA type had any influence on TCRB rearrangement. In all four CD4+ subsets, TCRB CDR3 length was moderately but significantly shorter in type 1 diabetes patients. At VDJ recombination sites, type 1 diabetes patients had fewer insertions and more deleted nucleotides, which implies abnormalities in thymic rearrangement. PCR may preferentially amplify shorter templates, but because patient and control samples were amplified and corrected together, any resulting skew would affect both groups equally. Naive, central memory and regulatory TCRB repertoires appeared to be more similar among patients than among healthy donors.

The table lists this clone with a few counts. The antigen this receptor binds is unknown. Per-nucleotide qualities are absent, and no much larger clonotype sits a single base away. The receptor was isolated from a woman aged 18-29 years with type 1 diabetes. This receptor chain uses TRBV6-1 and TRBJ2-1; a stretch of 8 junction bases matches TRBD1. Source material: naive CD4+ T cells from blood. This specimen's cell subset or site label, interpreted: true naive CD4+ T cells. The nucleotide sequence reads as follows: TGTGCCAGCAGTTTACAGGGGGCCTACAATGAGCAGTTCTTC. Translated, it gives CASSLQGAYNEQFF.